These 25 T cell receptor beta chains share one sample of origin, sequenced in a study of blood T cell repertoires in COVID-19 (dated by TCRdb to 2019 to 2021). Receptor amplification or capture employed the immunoSEQ multiplex PCR assay. In TCRdb, the immuneACCESS table is reduced to in-frame sequences with V and J assigned. These tables do not hold every clone; where another copy was compared, an unresolved V gene accounts for under half, and the others remain unexplained. Across this sample there are 200,000 to 300,000 clones, with roughly four fifths seen only once. In total, the top ten clones hold around 4.7% of the sample. Sequenced: peripheral blood. These TCRs come from an older woman with acute or convalescent COVID-19.

The rearrangement joins TRBV6-1 to TRBJ1-5; no reliable D call. CDR1 is MNHNS, CDR2 SASEGT, per germline. V was trimmed by 1 base and J by 0 bases, leaving 7 bases between them. The CDR3 sequence is 15 residues long. CDR3 region: CASSEVLYSNQPQHF. The CDR3 DNA sequence: TGTGCCAGCAGTGAAGTCCTTTATAGCAATCAGCCCCAGCATTTT.

V gene TRBV19 combines with J gene TRBJ1-4; D is uncertain. V lost 2 bases and J 5 bases, leaving 9 bases between the germline ends. The V gene's germline CDR1 is LNHDA and CDR2 SQIVND (reference sequence). The CDR3 is made up of 14 amino acids. The CDR3 spells CASSIIAGNEKLFF. The CDR3 DNA reads as TGTGCCAGTAGTATAATTGCAGGCAATGAAAAACTGTTTTTT.

The chain has TRBV7-2 and TRBJ1-1; no reliable D call. Germline values: CDR1 SGHTA, CDR2 FQGNSA. This CDR3 region has 12 residues. Between the trimmed V and J ends, which lost 7 bases and 6 bases, there was a span of 12 bases. DNA of the CDR3: TGTGCCAGCAACTCCGGGGTCTCTGAAGCTTTCTTT. It codes for CASNSGVSEAFF.

The chain combines TRBV27 with TRBJ1-1; D is unresolved. CDR3 length equals 15 residues. Trimming shortened V by 4 bases and J by 0 bases, and 12 bases separated the two germline ends. Germline CDR1 MNHEY, CDR2 SMNVEV (reference sequence). Written as DNA, the CDR3 is TGTGCCAGCAGTTCCCTAGGAATAATGAACACTGAAGCTTTCTTT. It is translated as CASSSLGIMNTEAFF.

This chain connects TRBV10-3 to TRBJ1-1, with a possible D match to TRBD1 (6 bases). The germline CDR1 and CDR2 sequences are ENHRY and SYGVKD. The germline V and J ends were trimmed by 6 bases and 0 bases, with 11 bases remaining between them. The CDR3 consists of 14 residues. CDR3: CAIRWTDMNTEAFF. CDR3 DNA sequence: TGTGCCATCAGGTGGACAGACATGAACACTGAAGCTTTCTTT.

This rearrangement joins TRBV7-9 to TRBJ1-1; 7 bases match TRBD1. Trimming at V came to 0 bases and at J to 4 bases, leaving 5 bases not matched to a gene. CDR1 is SEHNR and CDR2 is FQNEAQ in the germline V gene (reference sequence). The CDR3 runs to 15 residues. As DNA, the CDR3 is TGTGCCAGCAGCTTAGCTAGGGGGCTGGTCACTGAAGCTTTCTTT. Translating gives CASSLARGLVTEAFF.

The chain's CDR3 is CASSYQGHDTEAFF. In nucleotides, the CDR3 is TGTGCCAGCAGCTACCAGGGACATGACACTGAAGCTTTCTTT. The chain employs TRBV3-1 (or the pseudogene TRBV3-2) and TRBJ1-1, with TRBD1 as a possible D gene (6 bases). Trimming pared 5 bases from V and 3 bases from J, leaving 13 bases between. The length of the CDR3 is 14 residues. Germline loops: CDR1 LGHDT, CDR2 YNNKEL (reference sequence).

About this clone: The same CDR3 arises from other DNA sequences in this sample as well. The chain uses TRBV28 and TRBJ1-2; D ambiguous. V lost 6 bases and J lost 0, with 11 bases in between. This CDR3 has 14 residues. Per germline, CDR1 MDHEN and CDR2 SYDVKM. CDR3 nucleotides: TGTGCCAGCAGCCCTAGTCCAACTAACTATGGCTACACCTTC. Translated, it gives CASSPSPTNYGYTF.

CDR3 residues: CASSFLGTSFTGELFF. CDR3 DNA sequence: TGTGCCAGCAGCTTTTTGGGGACAAGCTTTACCGGGGAGCTGTTTTTT. The chain has TRBV11-2 and TRBJ2-2; a weak D match, TRBD1 (6 bases). This CDR3 region has 16 residues. Germline CDR1 is SGHAT and CDR2 is FQNNGV. With 3 bases removed from V and 5 bases from J, the gap between germline ends came to 16 bases.

This chain uses TRBV9 with TRBJ1-6; D may be TRBD1 (5 bases). Germline V lookup: CDR1 SGDLS, CDR2 YYNGEE. The CDR3 spans 15 residues. V was trimmed by 2 bases and J by 10 bases, leaving 16 bases between them. CDR3 sequence (DNA): TGTGCCAGCAGCGTGGGTGGGGCAGGAGGGTCACCCCTCCACTTT. Translation gives CASSVGGAGGSPLHF.

This clone was counted a few times. This chain connects TRBV7-9 to TRBJ1-2, with 9 positions matching TRBD1. The CDR3 totals 16 residues. V gave up 3 bases and J gave up 6 bases; unmatched junction bases: 11. Germline V gene sequence: CDR1 SEHNR, CDR2 FQNEAQ (reference sequence). The CDR3 nucleotides are TGTGCCAGCAGCTTGCTTACAGGGGGCGGAGGGGATGGCTACACCTTC. It codes for CASSLLTGGGGDGYTF.

This clone has at least ten counts. The chain combines TRBV6-5 with TRBJ1-5; 7 bases line up with TRBD1. Per germline, CDR1 MNHEY and CDR2 SVGAGI. The CDR3 runs to 14 residues. J gave up 3 bases and V 6 bases, and 5 bases lay outside the gene matches. The CDR3 here is CASSRGGNNQPQHF. CDR3 nucleotide sequence: TGTGCCAGCAGCCGAGGGGGCAACAATCAGCCCCAGCATTTT.

Regarding this clone: This same CDR3 is encoded by further DNA sequences in the sample. This chain uses TRBV3-1 (or the pseudogene TRBV3-2) with TRBJ2-4; no firm D call. Trimming took 0 bases from V and 2 from J, leaving 8 bases between them. This CDR3 is 15 amino acids long. Germline V gene sequence: CDR1 LGHDT, CDR2 YNNKEL (reference sequence). CDR3 protein: CASSQETGSKNIQYF. The CDR3 DNA sequence: TGTGCCAGCAGCCAAGAAACCGGGTCCAAAAACATTCAGTACTTC.

The gene calls are TRBV7-9 and TRBJ2-6; TRBD1 matches at 7 bases. With V trimmed by 5 bases and J by 0 bases, 7 bases remained unmatched. Germline V lookup: CDR1 SEHNR, CDR2 FQNEAQ (reference sequence). The CDR3 extends over 17 amino acids. This CDR3 reads CASSVRGQNSGANVLTF. As DNA, the CDR3 is TGTGCCAGCAGCGTAAGGGGACAGAACTCTGGGGCCAACGTCCTGACTTTC.

This clone was counted only a few times. The chain is built from TRBV5-4 and TRBJ2-2; D remains unclear. Germline V CDR1 and CDR2: SGHNT, YYREEE (reference sequence). The CDR3 covers 14 residues. The ends were cut back, 1 base at V and 2 bases at J, with 6 bases in the middle. The CDR3 DNA is TGTGCCAGCAGCTTGCCAGGAAACACCGGGGAGCTGTTTTTT. It translates to CASSLPGNTGELFF.

This chain links TRBV30 with TRBJ1-4; 10 nucleotides agree with TRBD1. V gave up 0 bases and J gave up 8 bases; unmatched junction bases: 3. The CDR3 runs to 14 residues. Germline CDR1 is GTSNPN and CDR2 is SVGIG (reference sequence). CDR3 region: CAWSVGTGVEKLFF. The CDR3 DNA reads as TGTGCCTGGAGTGTAGGGACAGGGGTCGAAAAACTGTTTTTT.

The chain uses TRBV6-6 and TRBJ1-1; possible D gene TRBD1, 6 bases. Germline-derived CDR1 and CDR2 are MNHNY and SVGAGI (reference sequence). The V and J ends lost 6 bases and 4 bases respectively, with 18 bases between them. This CDR3 comprises 15 residues. As DNA, the CDR3 is TGTGCCAGCAGGGCCGGGGGGGGCCGGAGCACTGAAGCTTTCTTT. Amino acids: CASRAGGGRSTEAFF.

The rearrangement uses TRBV4-1 and TRBJ2-2; no clear D gene. CDR1 is MGHRA and CDR2 is YSYEKL in the germline V gene. The CDR3 is made up of 17 amino acids. The V and J ends lost 0 bases and 0 bases respectively, with 11 bases between them. DNA of the CDR3: TGCGCCAGCAGCCAAGAGGCGAGGTCCGCGAACACCGGGGAGCTGTTTTTT. Protein: CASSQEARSANTGELFF.

The rearrangement joins TRBV6-5 to TRBJ1-2, with D perhaps matching TRBD1 (6 bases). The CDR3 has 13 amino acids. Germline CDR1 is MNHEY and CDR2 is SVGAGI. V was shortened by 8 bases and J by 2 bases, with 12 bases between the two germline ends. The CDR3 DNA sequence: TGTGCCAGCGGTACCGACAGGAACTATGGCTACACCTTC. Encoded protein: CASGTDRNYGYTF.

The genes are TRBV9 and TRBJ1-3; D ambiguous. This CDR3 is 17 amino acids long. Deletions cut 0 bases from V and 0 bases from J, with 13 bases between. Germline CDR1 SGDLS, CDR2 YYNGEE. The CDR3 DNA reads TGTGCCAGCAGCGTAGGTCTCGGACTGAACTCTGGAAACACCATATATTTT. Protein sequence: CASSVGLGLNSGNTIYF.

This clone was seen more than once but under ten times. The V call is TRBV5-6, the J call TRBJ2-1, with TRBD1 identical over 10 bases. This CDR3 spans 17 amino acids. The J segment lost 3 bases and the V segment lost 2 bases, leaving 8 bases of the junction unmatched. Germline V gene data show CDR1 as SGHDT and CDR2 as YYEEEE. CDR3 nucleotide sequence: TGTGCCAGCAGCTTCGGACAGGGGGGGCCTATCTACAATGAGCAGTTCTTC. The encoded protein is CASSFGQGGPIYNEQFF.

This sequence joins TRBV11-2 and TRBJ2-1, with TRBD1 matching over 9 bases. After removal of 10 bases from V and 3 bases from J, the junction contained 4 bases not matched to a gene. Germline-derived CDR1 and CDR2 are SGHAT and FQNNGV. This CDR3 is built from 13 residues. The CDR3 sequence is CAIRGQGYNEQFF. For the CDR3, the DNA is TGTGCCATCCGGGGACAGGGCTACAATGAGCAGTTCTTC.

The V gene is TRBV5-8, the J gene TRBJ1-6; TRBD1 matches 8 bases. The CDR3 has 16 amino acids. Unmatched junction bases numbered 22, after V lost 4 bases and J lost 19 bases. Germline V gene sequence: CDR1 SGHTS, CDR2 YDEGEE. CDR3: CASSLAIAGQGWKPHF. For the CDR3, the DNA is TGTGCCAGCAGCCTTGCCATCGCAGGACAGGGCTGGAAACCTCACTTT.

The chain uses TRBV21-1 and TRBJ2-2; no check of the table's D call, TRBD2, against the DNA was made. TRBV21-1 is a pseudogene. This CDR3 has 13 residues. The CDR3, as DNA: TGTGCCAGCAGCAATACGAACACCGGGGAGCTGTTTTTT. This codes for CASSNTNTGELFF.

This clone showed up just once. CDR3 amino acids: CASRTDRDGAAFF. The CDR3 coding sequence is TGTGCAAGTCGCACGGACAGGGACGGGGCGGCTTTCTTT. The chain combines TRBV12-2 with TRBJ1-1; the listed D gene, TRBD1, was not tested against the DNA. TRBV12-2 is an annotated pseudogene. The CDR3 has 13 amino acids.